This section outlines one TCR beta chain sequence together with its context. The data are from a study of OX40 agonist ivuxolimab in advanced cancers. The CDR3 is 14 residues long. Germline CDR1 reads KGHSH; CDR2 reads LQKENI. The V gene lost 4 bases and the J gene lost 6 bases, with 14 bases spanning the gap. The table came from immunoSEQ multiplex PCR; TCRdb's copy has only in-frame clones and leaves some out. The sample lists 60,000 to 85,000 clones; around 80% were seen once. The J gene is TRBJ2-3, the V gene TRBV18; D is possibly TRBD1 or TRBD2 (5 bases each). The TCR originated in an adult with an advanced solid tumor such as melanoma, head and neck, liver or kidney cancer. The input for sequencing was CD4+ or CD8+ T cells sorted from blood, taken in a trial of the OX40 agonist ivuxolimab. This chain's CDR3 is CASSLGVLADTQYF. The CDR3, as DNA: TGTGCCAGCTCACTAGGGGTATTAGCGGATACGCAGTATTTT.